These 28 T cell receptor beta chains were all obtained from the same sample, sequenced in a study of cytomegalovirus exposure and HLA in healthy donors. 60 Vbeta and 13 Jbeta primers were used in PCR. Measured with immunoSEQ multiplex PCR; TCRdb has only the in-frame clones, and not every one. The repertoire holds about 110,000 clones, around 80% seen once, with 6.2% in the top ten. Input material: PBMCs. The source of these receptors is a man aged 25-45 years in good health and CMV-seropositive.

The chain carries TRBV2 and TRBJ1-2, with 8 bases that match TRBD1. CDR1 is SNHLY and CDR2 is FYNNEI in the germline V gene. Trimming cost V 9 bases and J 0 bases; bases outside gene matches: 9. The CDR3 contains 15 residues. The CDR3 nucleotides are TGTGCCAGGTCCGGACAGGGCTCTACTAACTATGGCTACACCTTC. This encodes CARSGQGSTNYGYTF.

Concerning this clone itself: In the same sample, other DNA sequences code for this CDR3. V and J are TRBV12-2 and TRBJ1-2. TRBV12-2 is classified as a pseudogene. The CDR3 contains 15 residues. The CDR3 region has the DNA TGTGCAAGTCGCTTAGAAGGAGGGGCAGACTACGGCTACACCTTC. It translates to CASRLEGGADYGYTF.

V usage is TRBV10-3 and J usage is TRBJ2-1, with D maybe TRBD1 (5 bases). Trimming left V 7 bases short and J 5 bases short, with 9 bases between. The CDR3 totals 12 residues. The germline V gene encodes CDR1 ENHRY and CDR2 SYGVKD. The CDR3 is CAIKDRHNEQFF. CDR3 bases: TGTGCCATCAAAGACAGACACAATGAGCAGTTCTTC.

This clone appeared a few times. The V gene is TRBV14, the J gene TRBJ1-2, with no clear D. V was shortened by 5 bases and J by 8 bases, with 9 bases between the two germline ends. This CDR3 is 11 amino acids long. Germline V gene lookup returns CDR1 SGHDN and CDR2 FVKESK. CDR3 sequence reads: CASSYGEGYTF. CDR3 nucleotide sequence: TGTGCCAGCAGCTACGGGGAGGGCTACACCTTC.

This clone was detected a few times. For the CDR3, the DNA is TGCGCCAGCAGCTCAACAGGGGGGAACACTGAAGCTTTCTTT. As protein: CASSSTGGNTEAFF. The chain employs TRBV5-1 and TRBJ1-1, with 8 bases fitting TRBD1. Germline CDR1 reads SGHRS; CDR2 reads YFSETQ. Trimming cost V 3 bases and J 1 base; bases outside gene matches: 2. This CDR3 is built from 14 residues.

V gene TRBV7-2 combines with J gene TRBJ2-7; D might be TRBD1 (6 bases). Trimming pared 1 base from V and 0 bases from J, leaving 10 bases between. The CDR3 runs to 15 residues. CDR1 and CDR2 (germline): SGHTA, FQGNSA. The CDR3 protein is CASSLEGHHSYEQYF. The CDR3 coding sequence is TGTGCCAGCAGCTTAGAGGGACATCACTCCTACGAGCAGTACTTC.

This clone appeared a few times. J is TRBJ1-1 and V is TRBV10-3; unclear D gene. CDR3 length equals 13 residues. Germline CDR1 reads ENHRY; CDR2 reads SYGVKD. V gave up 3 bases and J gave up 0 bases, with 5 bases separating them. The CDR3 bases are TGTGCCATCAGTGAAACTGTGAACACTGAAGCTTTCTTT. It encodes CAISETVNTEAFF.

The V call is TRBV14, the J call TRBJ2-7, with 9 bases that match TRBD2. The V gene's germline CDR1 is SGHDN and CDR2 FVKESK. The trim removed 0 bases at V and 4 bases at J, leaving 7 bases unmatched. The CDR3 length is 16 residues. The CDR3 nucleotides are TGTGCCAGCAGCCAAGATAGAGAACTAGCGGGTTACGAGCAGTACTTC. Translated: CASSQDRELAGYEQYF.

The V gene is TRBV5-1, the J gene TRBJ2-5; TRBD1 aligns across 10 bases. J lost 2 bases, V lost 6 bases, and 10 bases had no gene match. Germline assignment: CDR1 SGHRS and CDR2 YFSETQ. This CDR3 has 16 residues. The CDR3 loop is CASNSGTGDGQETQYF. Written as DNA, the CDR3 is TGCGCCAGCAATTCCGGGACAGGGGACGGGCAAGAGACCCAGTACTTC.

Worth noting for this clone: The junction and the germline gene differ at one end; a read error may be behind it. This chain connects TRBV7-7 to TRBJ2-5, with 11 bases lining up with TRBD2. CDR1 and CDR2 from the germline V gene are SSHAT and FNYEAQ (reference sequence). The CDR3 runs 16 residues. Here the CDR3 DNA reads TGTGCTAGCAGCTTAGGATCTAGCGGGGGGCAAGAGACCCAGTACTTC. It codes for CASSLGSSGGQETQYF.

The rearrangement links TRBV19 to TRBJ2-3, with 7 bases that match TRBD1. Losses at the gene ends were 4 bases for V and 4 bases for J; bases not matched to a gene: 5. CDR1 LNHDA and CDR2 SQIVND come from the germline V gene (reference sequence). The CDR3 is 14 residues long. The CDR3 DNA reads as TGTGCCAGTAGTAACAGGGGAACCCCAGATACGCAGTATTTT. As protein: CASSNRGTPDTQYF.

The chain is built from TRBV5-5 and TRBJ2-2; possible D gene TRBD1, 6 bases. Trimming removed 1 base at V and 1 base at J, with 11 bases between. The CDR3 consists of 16 residues. Germline CDR1 is SGHKS and CDR2 is YYEKEE (reference sequence). For the CDR3, the DNA is TGTGCCAGCAGCTTGTGGGACACGAGGAACACCGGGGAGCTGTTTTTT. Residues: CASSLWDTRNTGELFF.

The chain recombines TRBV4-2 with TRBJ1-1; D is unresolved. Germline CDR1 LGHNA, CDR2 YNFKEQ. The CDR3 consists of 15 residues. V lost 0 bases to trimming and J lost 4 bases, with 12 bases between them. CDR3 sequence (DNA): TGTGCCAGCAGCCAAGATAGCCGGGGTATCACTGAAGCTTTCTTT. This codes for CASSQDSRGITEAFF.

This clone was seen a few times. CDR3 residues: CASSDTGGNEQYF. In DNA, the CDR3 is TGTGCCAGTAGTGACACAGGGGGCAACGAGCAGTACTTC. This chain uses TRBV19 with TRBJ2-7; 9 bases align to TRBD1. Germline CDR1 is LNHDA and CDR2 is SQIVND (reference sequence). V trimming: 5 bases; J trimming: 5 bases; junction bases outside the gene matches: 4. The CDR3 length is 13 residues.

This clone was observed a few times. The chain carries TRBV30 and TRBJ2-2, with 9 bases that match TRBD2. Unmatched junction bases numbered 3, after V lost 3 bases and J lost 1 base. The CDR3 extends over 15 amino acids. From germline, CDR1 is GTSNPN and CDR2 SVGIG (reference sequence). CDR3 nucleotides: TGTGCCTGGAGGGTTAGCGGGGGGAACACCGGGGAGCTGTTTTTT. Amino acids: CAWRVSGGNTGELFF.

The rearrangement joins TRBV5-4 to TRBJ1-2, with D hard to call. Looked up from germline, CDR1 is SGHNT and CDR2 is YYREEE (reference sequence). Between the trimmed V and J ends, which lost 1 base and 2 bases, there was a span of 6 bases. CDR3 length equals 13 residues. CDR3 in amino acids: CASSLSTNYGYTF. In DNA, the CDR3 is TGTGCCAGCAGCTTGTCCACAAACTATGGCTACACCTTC.

The gene calls are TRBV19 and TRBJ1-5; TRBD1 matches 9 bases. The V gene end was trimmed by 4 bases and the J gene end by 5 bases; junction bases not matched to a gene: 12. Germline CDR1 and CDR2: LNHDA and SQIVND (reference sequence). The CDR3 contains 17 residues. CDR3 DNA sequence: TGTGCCAGTAGTACCACCTTAGGACAGGGGATTCATCAGCCCCAGCATTTT. Protein product: CASSTTLGQGIHQPQHF.

V usage is TRBV15 and J usage is TRBJ1-2; D remains ambiguous. V was clipped by 8 bases and J by 4 bases, with 14 bases between them. This CDR3 spans 13 amino acids. Germline-derived CDR1 and CDR2 are LNHNV and YYDKDF (reference sequence). Written as DNA, the CDR3 is TGTGCCACCTCGGCTGGCCGGGGCTATGGCTACACCTTC. Encoded protein: CATSAGRGYGYTF.

The chain has TRBV13 and TRBJ1-1; D is ambiguous. The ends were cut back, 8 bases at V and 4 bases at J, with 14 bases in the middle. Germline CDR1 and CDR2: PRHDT and FYEKMQ (reference sequence). The length of the CDR3 is 13 residues. This chain's CDR3 is CASLIRRSTEAFF. The CDR3, as DNA: TGTGCCAGCCTCATTCGGAGGAGCACTGAAGCTTTCTTT.

To note about this clone: The junction departs from germline at one end; a sequencing error may be responsible. The V and J genes are TRBV7-9 and TRBJ2-5, with D possibly called TRBD1 or TRBD2 (8 bases each). Germline V gives CDR1 SEHNR, CDR2 FQNEAQ (reference sequence). This CDR3 has 16 residues. DNA of the CDR3: TGTTCCAGCAGCGGGGGCGACGGACAGGGTTCGGAGACCCAGTACTTC. This translates into CSSSGGDGQGSETQYF.

Details on this clone: One end of the junction varies from germline; a read error may be responsible. V and J are TRBV28 and TRBJ2-4, with 9 bases matching TRBD1. The CDR3 runs 15 residues. Germline V gene data show CDR1 as MDHEN and CDR2 as SYDVKM. The CDR3 region has the DNA TGTGCCAGCAGTTCTGGACCGGGACAGGGATTCACAAAGGACTTC. Translating it yields CASSSGPGQGFTKDF.

This clone was seen only once. The chain employs TRBV7-6 and TRBJ2-3, with D perhaps matching TRBD2 (7 bases). V was clipped by 4 bases and J by 1 base, with 18 bases between them. The germline V gene encodes CDR1 SGHVS and CDR2 FNYEAQ. CDR3 size: 17 residues. CDR3 nucleotides: TGTGCCAGCAGCTCCCCTTTGGGCGGGGGCCGCACAGATACGCAGTATTTT. It is translated as CASSSPLGGGRTDTQYF.

Points on this clone: The junction departs from the called germline gene at one end, perhaps through a read error. The gene calls are TRBV7-7 and TRBJ2-1, with D unclear. Germline V lookup: CDR1 SSHAT, CDR2 FNYEAQ (reference sequence). The CDR3 is 15 residues long. CDR3 DNA sequence: TGTGCTAGCAGCTTAAGCCCGAGCTCCTACAATGAGCAGTTCTTC. This codes for CASSLSPSSYNEQFF.

The rearrangement joins TRBV2 to TRBJ2-3; 15 bases map to TRBD2. Trimming cost V 4 bases and J 9 bases; bases outside gene matches: 2. CDR3 length: 14 residues. Germline CDR1 reads SNHLY; CDR2 reads FYNNEI. Here the CDR3 reads CASSAGTSGGTQYF. CDR3 coding DNA: TGTGCCAGCAGTGCGGGGACTAGCGGGGGGACGCAGTATTTT.

The V call is TRBV27, the J call TRBJ1-1; TRBD1 matches 8 bases. Germline-derived CDR1 and CDR2 are MNHEY and SMNVEV (reference sequence). CDR3 size: 14 residues. V shed 6 bases, J shed 12 bases, and the junction held 15 bases outside the gene matches. CDR3 sequence (DNA): TGTGCCAGCAGCGCCGGGACAGGAGGAACTACCCCTTTCTTT. It is translated as CASSAGTGGTTPFF.

This clone has only a few counts. V and J are TRBV5-1 and TRBJ1-5; no reliable D call. This CDR3 is built from 13 residues. CDR1 is SGHRS, CDR2 YFSETQ, per germline. Trimming shortened V by 0 bases and J by 5 bases, and 6 bases separated the two germline ends. The CDR3 region is CASSLAGDQPQHF. CDR3 nucleotides: TGCGCCAGCAGCTTGGCCGGGGATCAGCCCCAGCATTTT.

The chain combines TRBV7-8 with TRBJ1-1; D ambiguous. This CDR3 region has 16 residues. V shed 2 bases and J shed 2 bases, with 15 bases lying between them. Germline CDR1 SGHVS, CDR2 FQNEAQ. In DNA, the CDR3 is TGTGCCAGCAGCTTAAAGCGGGCCCTACTTAACACTGAAGCTTTCTTT. Residues: CASSLKRALLNTEAFF.

The chain has TRBV21-1 and TRBJ2-7; TRBD2 is taken as the D call from the table, unchecked against the DNA. TRBV21-1 is termed a pseudogene. The CDR3 covers 14 residues. CDR3 loop: CASSKYRYAAEQYF. The CDR3 nucleotides read TGTGCCAGCAGCAAATACCGCTATGCTGCCGAGCAGTACTTC.